The 8 T cell receptor beta chains listed next were all sequenced from one sample in a study of blood T cell repertoires in COVID-19. Only in-frame clones appear in the TCRdb table, and some are missing; sequencing was by immunoSEQ multiplex PCR. Among more than 110,000 clones, roughly four fifths were seen once, and the ten largest hold around 8.6%. The material sequenced was peripheral blood. These receptors all come from a human donor in a cohort sampled during active COVID-19.

J is TRBJ1-5 and V is TRBV18, with 10 bases that match TRBD1. Germline V CDR1 and CDR2: KGHSH, LQKENI. The CDR3 contains 15 residues. J lost 6 bases, V lost 3 bases, and 5 bases had no gene match. The CDR3 region has the DNA TGTGCCAGCTCACCCGGGACAGGGGTCGTTCAGCCCCAGCATTTT. It translates to CASSPGTGVVQPQHF.

The J gene is TRBJ1-5, the V gene TRBV19; unclear D gene. The V gene lost 4 bases and the J gene lost 7 bases, with 14 bases spanning the gap. The CDR3 loop spans 14 amino acids. Germline CDR1 and CDR2: LNHDA and SQIVND (reference sequence). CDR3 coding DNA: TGTGCCAGTAGTACTGATGCGGGCTACCAGCCCCAGCATTTT. Translated, it gives CASSTDAGYQPQHF.

This sequence joins TRBV6-1 and TRBJ1-2, with D maybe TRBD1 (6 bases). The CDR3 is 14 amino acids. The ends were cut back, 3 bases at V and 0 bases at J, with 8 bases in the middle. Germline CDR1 and CDR2: MNHNS and SASEGT. The chain's CDR3 is CASSETGPNYGYTF. The CDR3 DNA is TGTGCCAGCAGTGAGACAGGACCTAACTATGGCTACACCTTC.

This sequence joins TRBV5-1 and TRBJ2-7; D gene ambiguous. The CDR3 totals 16 residues. CDR1 SGHRS and CDR2 YFSETQ come from the germline V gene. The germline V and J ends were trimmed by 4 bases and 1 base, with 18 bases remaining between them. This CDR3 is CASSPLLLGKSYEQYF. The CDR3 DNA follows: TGCGCCAGCAGCCCCCTGCTGCTAGGCAAATCCTACGAGCAGTACTTC.

The V gene is TRBV29-1, the J gene TRBJ2-6; D unresolved. The germline V gene encodes CDR1 SQVTM and CDR2 ANQGSEA. Trimming pared 4 bases from V and 2 bases from J, leaving 9 bases between. The CDR3 runs 14 residues. The CDR3 region has the DNA TGCAGCGTTGTACGCGGAACTGGGGCCAACGTCCTGACTTTC. Translated, it gives CSVVRGTGANVLTF.

This clone came up once. The chain is built from TRBV7-9 and TRBJ2-1; 10 bases line up with TRBD1. Germline CDR1 and CDR2: SEHNR and FQNEAQ (reference sequence). J was trimmed by 8 bases and V by 5 bases; bases with no gene match: 6. The CDR3 totals 14 residues. Written as DNA, the CDR3 is TGTGCCAGCAGCAACCGGGACAGGGGCCATGAGCAGTTCTTC. It is translated as CASSNRDRGHEQFF.

The rearrangement joins TRBV9 to TRBJ2-7; 8 bases match TRBD2. V shed 0 bases and J 6 bases; nucleotides not matched to a gene: 11. Germline V CDR1 and CDR2: SGDLS, YYNGEE. This CDR3 is 16 amino acids long. In DNA, the CDR3 is TGTGCCAGCAGCGTAGCTACGGGGGGGTCTCTGGGCGAGCAGTACTTC. Its translation: CASSVATGGSLGEQYF.

The table lists this clone with a count of one. J is TRBJ1-2 and V is TRBV18; 7 bases match TRBD1. Germline assignment: CDR1 KGHSH and CDR2 LQKENI. V gave up 4 bases and J gave up 6 bases; unmatched junction bases: 2. The length of the CDR3 is 12 residues. The CDR3 nucleotides are TGTGCCAGCTCACGGCAGGGGGATGGCTACACCTTC. This codes for CASSRQGDGYTF. The full variable domain, rest sourced from reference TRBV18 and TRBJ1-2, is NAGVMQNPRHLVRRRGQEARLRCSPMKGHSHVYWYRQLPEEGLKFMVYLQKENIIDESGMPKERFSAEFPKEGPSILRIQQVVRGDSAAYFCASSRQGDGYTFGSGTRLTVV.